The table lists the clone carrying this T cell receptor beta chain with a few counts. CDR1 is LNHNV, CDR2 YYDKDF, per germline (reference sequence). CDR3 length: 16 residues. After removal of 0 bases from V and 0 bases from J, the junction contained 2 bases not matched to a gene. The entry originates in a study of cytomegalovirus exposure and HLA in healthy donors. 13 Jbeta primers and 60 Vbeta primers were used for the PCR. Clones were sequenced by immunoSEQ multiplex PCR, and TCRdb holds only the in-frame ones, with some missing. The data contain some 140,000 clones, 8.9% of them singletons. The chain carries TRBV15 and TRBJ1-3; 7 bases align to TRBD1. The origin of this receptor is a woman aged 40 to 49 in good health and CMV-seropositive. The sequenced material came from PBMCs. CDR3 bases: TGTGCCACCAGCAGAGATAGGGACAGCTCTGGAAACACCATATATTTT. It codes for CATSRDRDSSGNTIYF.